The TCR beta chain described here comes from a study of T cell responses to AZD1222 COVID-19 vaccine. Study-level results: Spike-specific TCRs gained breadth and depth after people received two AZD1222 doses.

For this clone: Antigen specificity is unknown.

V dropped 6 bases and J dropped 0 bases, with 9 bases sitting between them. This CDR3 is built from 13 residues. Germline V lookup: CDR1 MNHEY, CDR2 SMNVEV (reference sequence). Measured with immunoSEQ multiplex PCR; TCRdb has only the in-frame clones, and not every one. The sample shows around 130,000 clones, approximately 85% of them seen only once. The sequencing here drew on peripheral blood, taken on day 0 of AZD1222 vaccination. The clonotype was recovered from an adult in good health. The chain links TRBV27 to TRBJ2-7; tentative D call: TRBD2 (6 bases). The CDR3 sequence is CASRGGLSYEQYF. The CDR3 DNA is TGTGCCAGCAGGGGGGGTCTCTCCTACGAGCAGTACTTC.